The 18 T cell receptor beta chains below all came from one sample that was sequenced in a study of cytomegalovirus exposure and HLA in healthy donors. Measured with immunoSEQ multiplex PCR; TCRdb has only the in-frame clones, and not every one. Of 65,000 or so clones listed, 92% were seen once; the top ten hold around 1.4%. Sequencing input: PBMCs. The receptor source for this set is a woman younger than 30 in good health and CMV-seronegative.

J is TRBJ2-1 and V is TRBV28, with a weak D call TRBD1 (6 bases). The CDR3 spans 14 residues. Trimming removed 5 bases at V and 6 bases at J, with 14 bases between. Germline loops: CDR1 MDHEN, CDR2 SYDVKM. The DNA of the CDR3 is TGTGCCAGCAGTCCCCACAGGGTTGGCAATGAGCAGTTCTTC. Translated, it gives CASSPHRVGNEQFF.

The chain is built from TRBV7-9 and TRBJ1-4; tentative D call: TRBD1 (5 bases). CDR1 is SEHNR, CDR2 FQNEAQ, per germline (reference sequence). Trimming pared 4 bases from V and 2 bases from J, leaving 11 bases between. The CDR3 loop spans 15 amino acids. The CDR3 reads CASSSSGVTNEKLFF. The CDR3 region has the DNA TGTGCCAGCAGCTCATCGGGGGTTACTAATGAAAAACTGTTTTTT. Using reference TRBV7-9 and TRBJ1-4 for the parts outside the CDR3, the full variable domain is DTGVSQNPRHKITKRGQNVTFRCDPISEHNRLYWYRQTLGQGPEFLTYFQNEAQLEKSRLLSDRFSAERPKGSFSTLEIQRTEQGDSAMYLCASSSSGVTNEKLFFGSGTQLSVL.

This chain connects TRBV11-2 to TRBJ1-1, with D possibly matching TRBD1 (5 bases). Looked up from germline, CDR1 is SGHAT and CDR2 is FQNNGV. This CDR3 contains 15 residues. The V and J ends lost 5 bases and 1 base respectively, with 14 bases between them. CDR3 nucleotides: TGTGCCAGCAGCAACTCACGAAGGGGGAACACTGAAGCTTTCTTT. This sequence encodes CASSNSRRGNTEAFF.

The table lists this clone with a count of one. The V gene is TRBV11-2, the J gene TRBJ2-2; TRBD2 might be the D (5 bases). Trimming removed 6 bases from V and 6 bases from J, with 11 bases in between. The CDR3 has 13 amino acids. Germline V lookup: CDR1 SGHAT, CDR2 FQNNGV. The chain's CDR3 is CASRPPGAGELFF. The CDR3 nucleotides are TGTGCCAGCAGACCTCCCGGGGCCGGGGAGCTGTTTTTT.

The chain has TRBV7-6 and TRBJ1-1; a possible D gene is TRBD1 (6 bases). Looked up from germline, CDR1 is SGHVS and CDR2 is FNYEAQ. The CDR3 has 15 amino acids. V dropped 3 bases and J dropped 3 bases, with 14 bases sitting between them. CDR3 sequence: CASSLADRRHTEAFF. In DNA form, the CDR3 reads TGTGCCAGCAGCTTGGCTGACAGGCGACACACTGAAGCTTTCTTT.

The CDR3 nucleotides read TGTGCCAGCAGTGAATGGGGCGTTACTGAAGCTTTCTTT. Residues: CASSEWGVTEAFF. This rearrangement joins TRBV6-1 to TRBJ1-1; a possible D gene is TRBD1 (5 bases). Deletions cut 2 bases from V and 5 bases from J, with 9 bases between. Germline assignment: CDR1 MNHNS and CDR2 SASEGT. The CDR3 is 13 residues long.

This chain links TRBV7-3 with TRBJ2-3; 8 bases are a match to TRBD2. Germline-derived CDR1 and CDR2 are SGHTA and FQGTGA. With V trimmed by 5 bases and J by 15 bases, 13 bases remained unmatched. CDR3 size: 13 residues. In DNA, the CDR3 is TGTGCCAGCAGCCTAGGGGGACTAGGAGAACAATATTTT. Amino acid sequence: CASSLGGLGEQYF.

V usage is TRBV20-1 and J usage is TRBJ2-3; perhaps TRBD1 as D (5 bases). The CDR3 has 11 amino acids. The germline gives CDR1 DFQATT, CDR2 SNEGSKA (reference sequence). V dropped 4 bases and J dropped 5 bases, with 7 bases sitting between them. CDR3 nucleotides: TGCAGTGCTACGACAGAAGATACGCAGTATTTT. It codes for CSATTEDTQYF.

The J gene is TRBJ2-7, the V gene TRBV10-3, with TRBD2 matching 11 bases. CDR1 and CDR2 (germline): ENHRY, SYGVKD. The CDR3 sequence is 14 residues long. Trimming at V came to 6 bases and at J to 6 bases, leaving 7 bases not matched to a gene. CDR3 protein: CAIRISGGAGEQYF. CDR3 sequence (DNA): TGTGCCATCAGGATTAGCGGGGGGGCCGGCGAGCAGTACTTC.

This chain joins TRBV5-4 and TRBJ2-2; D is uncertain. This CDR3 comprises 12 residues. Germline CDR1 SGHNT, CDR2 YYREEE (reference sequence). V dropped 4 bases and J dropped 8 bases, with 9 bases sitting between them. This CDR3 reads CASSETLGELFF. The CDR3 coding sequence is TGTGCCAGCAGCGAGACTTTGGGGGAGCTGTTTTTT.

The rearrangement joins TRBV6-4 to TRBJ1-1; TRBD1 aligns across 8 bases. This CDR3 has 14 amino acids. Germline assignment: CDR1 MRHNA and CDR2 SNTAGT. V shed 8 bases, J shed 4 bases, and the junction held 9 bases outside the gene matches. The CDR3 region has the DNA TGTGCCAGCCCATCGTTAACAGGGGGCACTGAAGCTTTCTTT. This sequence encodes CASPSLTGGTEAFF.

The chain has TRBV6-1 and TRBJ1-6; no definite D call. The CDR3 is 13 residues long. The germline V gene has CDR1 MNHNS and CDR2 SASEGT. V was clipped by 6 bases and J by 4 bases, with 7 bases between them. In DNA, the CDR3 is TGTGCCAGCAGGACGGAGTATAATTCACCCCTCCACTTT. It yields the protein CASRTEYNSPLHF.

The chain combines TRBV4-1 with TRBJ1-2; 9 bases are a match to TRBD1. The V gene end was trimmed by 2 bases and the J gene end by 2 bases; junction bases not matched to a gene: 9. The CDR3 has 17 amino acids. Per the germline V gene, CDR1 is MGHRA and CDR2 is YSYEKL. CDR3 in amino acids: CASSQPRRDRENYGYTF. The CDR3 DNA reads TGCGCCAGCAGCCAACCTCGCCGGGACAGGGAAAACTATGGCTACACCTTC.

The genes are TRBV28 and TRBJ1-5; 7 positions match TRBD1. After removal of 6 bases from V and 4 bases from J, the junction contained 9 bases not matched to a gene. The CDR3 has 15 amino acids. Germline V gives CDR1 MDHEN, CDR2 SYDVKM. In DNA form, the CDR3 reads TGTGCCAGCAGCCCGCCTGACAGGGCTAATCAGCCCCAGCATTTT. It codes for CASSPPDRANQPQHF.

This clone was seen a single time. V is TRBV7-9 and J is TRBJ2-1, with a tentative D call TRBD2 (6 bases). The germline gives CDR1 SEHNR, CDR2 FQNEAQ (reference sequence). V shed 4 bases and J shed 5 bases, with 12 bases lying between them. The CDR3 has 14 amino acids. CDR3 DNA sequence: TGTGCCAGCAGCTCGGGACTGGCCCACAATGAGCAGTTCTTC. Translation: CASSSGLAHNEQFF.

The chain has TRBV28 and TRBJ2-7; a weak D match, TRBD1 (6 bases). Germline lookup yields CDR1 MDHEN and CDR2 SYDVKM. The CDR3 runs to 15 residues. V lost 5 bases, J lost 6 bases, and 20 bases lay in between. The CDR3 loop is CASSPTGPTGLEQYF. The CDR3 DNA is TGTGCCAGCAGTCCCACGGGGCCGACAGGCCTCGAGCAGTACTTC.

This rearrangement joins TRBV15 to TRBJ1-2, with 7 bases matching TRBD1. The V and J ends lost 3 bases and 0 bases, in that order; junction bases with no gene match: 4. Germline V CDR1 and CDR2: LNHNV, YYDKDF (reference sequence). This CDR3 has 15 residues. DNA of the CDR3: TGTGCCACCAGCAGGGGACAGACCTCTAACTATGGCTACACCTTC. Translation gives CATSRGQTSNYGYTF.

The chain has TRBV7-2 and TRBJ1-3, with D unclear. The V gene lost 4 bases and the J gene lost 4 bases, with 11 bases spanning the gap. CDR1 is SGHTA and CDR2 is FQGNSA in the germline V gene. The CDR3 extends over 14 amino acids. CDR3 region: CASSSYSPGNTIYF. In DNA form, the CDR3 reads TGTGCCAGCAGCTCCTACAGTCCAGGAAACACCATATATTTT.